This TCR beta chain stems from a study of T cell responses to AZD1222 COVID-19 vaccine. Sequenced by immunoSEQ multiplex PCR; TCRdb stores in-frame clones only, minus some. The sample includes 140,000 to 150,000 clones, approximately 90% of them seen just once. Germline CDR1 and CDR2: LGHDT and YNNKEL (reference sequence). V lost 1 base and J lost 7, with 10 bases in between. This CDR3 comprises 13 residues. The sequencing used peripheral blood, collected 28 days after the second AZD1222 dose. The chain is built from TRBV3-1 (or the pseudogene TRBV3-2) and TRBJ1-2, with D tentatively TRBD1 (6 bases). This TCR was sampled from an adult who received the AZD1222 COVID-19 vaccine. CDR3 coding DNA: TGTGCCAGCAGCCAAGTAGGGGGAGGTGGCTACACCTTC. This gives the protein CASSQVGGGGYTF.